This T cell receptor beta chain was obtained from a study of cytomegalovirus exposure and HLA in healthy donors. Study-level results: Analysis was performed later, and it showed HLA-associated TCR beta chains to be more clonally expanded than equally common others.

CDR3 length: 12 residues. Germline CDR1 reads SGHNT; CDR2 reads YENEEA. Trimming stripped 3 bases from V and 4 bases from J, with 6 bases between. With 60 Vbeta and 13 Jbeta primers, the PCR was carried out. TCRdb's table, derived via immunoSEQ multiplex PCR, lists solely in-frame clones and lacks some. The sample consists of around 33,000 clones, 44% of them appearing once. As for this clone: The antigen remains undetermined.

This sequence was found in a woman aged 50 to 60 in good health and CMV-seronegative. Input material: PBMCs. The V and J genes are TRBV11-3 and TRBJ2-5; D may be TRBD2 (5 bases). The CDR3 DNA is TGTGCCAGCAGCTTCGGAGGAGAGACCCAGTACTTC. Translating it yields CASSFGGETQYF.